Here is one T cell receptor (beta chain) with its context. This entry comes from a study of T cell changes during pregnancy in multiple sclerosis. Per germline, CDR1 SEHNR and CDR2 FQNEAQ (reference sequence). Between the trimmed V and J ends, which lost 1 base and 9 bases, there was a span of 13 bases. The CDR3 is made up of 14 amino acids. Sequencing was performed with immunoSEQ multiplex PCR; in TCRdb, only in-frame clones are kept and a portion is missing. This sample has some 52,000 clones, with approximately 94% found just once. The sequence was collected from a female donor with multiple sclerosis, enrolled in a pregnancy study. The sample consisted of CD4+ T cells from peripheral blood mononuclear cells, taken before pregnancy. The V call is TRBV7-9, the J call TRBJ2-1; TRBD2 might be the D (5 bases). The CDR3 DNA reads TGTGCCAGCAGCTTAGAGGTAGCGAGCGGTGAGCAGTTCTTC. Its translation: CASSLEVASGEQFF.